These 6 T cell receptor beta chains were sequenced from one sample in a study of T-cell reconstitution after alpha-beta-depleted transplantation in children. Unique molecular identifiers were built into the TCRbeta library. TCRdb reprocessed the PCR reads via MiXCR and lists one record per CDR3 protein. The sample gives 300,000 to 400,000 distinct CDR3 sequences, approximately 20% of which show up once; approximately 9.9% is in the top ten. The sample here was PBMCs, mostly from graft donor cells, taken 180 days after TCRalphabeta/CD19-depleted stem cell transplant. All receptors come from a male patient younger than 18 who had a stem cell transplant for acute lymphoblastic leukemia, so the T cells may come from the graft donor.

This sequence joins TRBV19 and TRBJ2-1, with TRBD1 matching over 8 bases. Germline V gives CDR1 LNHDA, CDR2 SQIVND (reference sequence). The V segment lost 5 bases and the J segment 8 bases; nucleotides outside the gene matches: 8. CDR3 length: 14 residues. The CDR3: CASSPGQGRYEQFF. In DNA form, the CDR3 reads TGTGCCAGTAGTCCCGGACAGGGCAGGTATGAGCAGTTCTTC. The whole variable domain, filled in from reference TRBV19 and TRBJ2-1, reads DGGITQSPKYLFRKEGQNVTLSCEQNLNHDAMYWYRQDPGQGLRLIYYSQIVNDFQKGDIAEGYSVSREKKESFPLTVTSAQKNPTAFYLCASSPGQGRYEQFFGPGTRLTVL.

This clonotype was recorded a few times. The chain uses TRBV20-1 and TRBJ1-1, with D perhaps TRBD1 (6 bases). Trimming took 1 base from V and 5 from J, leaving 14 bases between them. The germline gives CDR1 DFQATT, CDR2 SNEGSKA (reference sequence). CDR3 length: 14 amino acids. Here the CDR3 DNA reads TGCAGTGCTAGAGGCGGAACAGGGAAAACTGAAGCTTTCTTT. Its translation: CSARGGTGKTEAFF.

The CDR3 protein is CASSSLGQGTSASTDTQYF. In nucleotides, the CDR3 is TGTGCCAGCAGTTCTCTAGGACAGGGGACTAGTGCTAGCACAGATACGCAGTATTTT. The chain couples TRBV12-3 or TRBV12-4 to TRBJ2-3; the D gene is possibly TRBD1 (9 bases). Deletions cut 4 bases from V and 0 bases from J, with 23 bases between. The CDR3 totals 19 residues.

This clonotype was seen many times. The chain links TRBV12-3 or TRBV12-4 to TRBJ1-2; D gene ambiguous. This CDR3 region has 11 residues. V was trimmed by 5 bases and J by 6 bases, leaving 7 bases between them. The CDR3 DNA reads as TGTGCCAGCAGTATCTTTGATGGCTACACCTTC. Its translation: CASSIFDGYTF.

The V gene is TRBV18, the J gene TRBJ2-7; no firm D call. Trimming removed 4 bases at V and 2 bases at J, with 6 bases between. The CDR3 has 12 amino acids. The V gene's germline CDR1 is KGHSH and CDR2 LQKENI. The CDR3 nucleotides are TGTGCCAGCTCACAAGCGCCCTACGAGCAGTACTTC. Translation: CASSQAPYEQYF. Supplemented by reference TRBV18 and TRBJ2-7, the full variable domain reads NAGVMQNPRHLVRRRGQEARLRCSPMKGHSHVYWYRQLPEEGLKFMVYLQKENIIDESGMPKERFSAEFPKEGPSILRIQQVVRGDSAAYFCASSQAPYEQYFGPGTRLTVT.

This clonotype was counted between two and nine times. The chain joins TRBV7-8 to TRBJ1-1; TRBD1 is a possible D gene (6 bases). Trimming stripped 4 bases from V and 0 bases from J, with 15 bases between. Germline V gives CDR1 SGHVS, CDR2 FQNEAQ. The CDR3 is made up of 16 amino acids. DNA for the CDR3: TGTGCCAGCAGCTCCCGGTGGGGGCAAGTGAACACTGAAGCTTTCTTT. The encoded protein is CASSSRWGQVNTEAFF.